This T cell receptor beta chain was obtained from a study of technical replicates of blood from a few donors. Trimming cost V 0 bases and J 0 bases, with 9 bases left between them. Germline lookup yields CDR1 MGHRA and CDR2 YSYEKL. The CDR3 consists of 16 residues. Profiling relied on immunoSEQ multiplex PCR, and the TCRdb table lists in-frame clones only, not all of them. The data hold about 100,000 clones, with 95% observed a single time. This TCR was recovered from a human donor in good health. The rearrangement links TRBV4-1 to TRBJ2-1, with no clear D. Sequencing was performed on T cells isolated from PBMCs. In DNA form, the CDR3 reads TGCGCCAGCAGCCAAGATGGCGGCCGCTCCTACAATGAGCAGTTCTTC. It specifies CASSQDGGRSYNEQFF.